A single sample gave rise to the 13 T cell receptor beta chains below, sequenced in a study of blood T cell repertoires in COVID-19. Generated by immunoSEQ multiplex PCR, the TCRdb table keeps only in-frame clones and is missing some. The sample has about 61,000 clones; around 87% are singletons. The specimen sequenced was peripheral blood. The origin of the receptors is a man in his 60s with acute or convalescent COVID-19.

The chain joins TRBV27 to TRBJ1-1; TRBD1 agrees at 9 bases. V lost 5 bases, J lost 4 bases, and 5 bases stayed unmatched. Germline V CDR1 and CDR2: MNHEY, SMNVEV (reference sequence). CDR3 length: 14 residues. The chain's CDR3 is CASSITGGGTEAFF. In nucleotides, the CDR3 is TGTGCCAGCAGTATAACAGGGGGCGGCACTGAAGCTTTCTTT.

This clone was counted a few times. This chain uses TRBV5-6 with TRBJ2-1; D might be TRBD1 (5 bases). The CDR3 covers 15 residues. Germline V gene sequence: CDR1 SGHDT, CDR2 YYEEEE. Deletions cut 5 bases from V and 0 bases from J, with 12 bases between. The DNA for the CDR3 is TGTGCCAGCAGGGCAGGGTTTAGCTCCTACAATGAGCAGTTCTTC. This translates into CASRAGFSSYNEQFF.

The V gene is TRBV18, the J gene TRBJ2-7, with D unresolved. The germline V and J ends were trimmed by 3 bases and 2 bases, with 8 bases remaining between them. The germline V gene has CDR1 KGHSH and CDR2 LQKENI. The CDR3 contains 13 residues. In nucleotides, the CDR3 is TGTGCCAGCTCACCGGGCTGGACCTACGAGCAGTACTTC. Amino acids: CASSPGWTYEQYF.

V and J are TRBV19 and TRBJ1-6; D remains unclear. The CDR3 loop spans 21 amino acids. The V gene's germline CDR1 is LNHDA and CDR2 SQIVND (reference sequence). Trimming removed 3 bases from V and 0 bases from J, with 24 bases in between. DNA of the CDR3: TGTGCCAGTAGTATGAGGAGCTTTGTCGCCAGTGGAGCCTCCTATAATTCACCCCTCCACTTT. It codes for CASSMRSFVASGASYNSPLHF. Based on the CDR3 plus reference TRBV19 and TRBJ1-6, the full variable domain is DGGITQSPKYLFRKEGQNVTLSCEQNLNHDAMYWYRQDPGQGLRLIYYSQIVNDFQKGDIAEGYSVSREKKESFPLTVTSAQKNPTAFYLCASSMRSFVASGASYNSPLHFGNGTRLTVT.

The chain joins TRBV7-2 to TRBJ1-1; D uncertain. The germline V gene encodes CDR1 SGHTA and CDR2 FQGNSA. This CDR3 is built from 14 residues. V shed 1 base and J shed 11 bases, with 17 bases lying between them. The CDR3: CASSLESPLTKAFF. CDR3 in DNA: TGTGCCAGCAGCTTAGAGTCTCCCCTTACAAAGGCTTTCTTT.

This chain joins TRBV11-3 and TRBJ2-3, with TRBD1 matching over 8 bases. Germline-derived CDR1 and CDR2 are SGHNT and YENEEA. The CDR3 covers 14 residues. V lost 8 bases to trimming and J lost 4 bases; unmatched junction nucleotides: 8. The CDR3 DNA reads as TGTGCCAGCGGTACAGGGGGAGAGTCAGATACGCAGTATTTT. Translating gives CASGTGGESDTQYF.

The rearrangement uses TRBV6-1 and TRBJ1-2; 7 positions agree with TRBD1. Trimming cost V 2 bases and J 9 bases; bases outside gene matches: 21. The germline V gene has CDR1 MNHNS and CDR2 SASEGT. The length of the CDR3 is 18 residues. The CDR3 here is CASSELQDRSNSPMSYTF. DNA of the CDR3: TGTGCCAGCAGTGAACTCCAGGACAGGAGCAATTCGCCTATGAGCTACACCTTC.

There are a few counts of this clone. The V call is TRBV30, the J call TRBJ1-1; 7 positions agree with TRBD1. Germline CDR1 and CDR2: GTSNPN and SVGIG (reference sequence). The CDR3 spans 12 residues. V shed 6 bases and J 7 bases; nucleotides not matched to a gene: 8. The CDR3 reads CACSGTESEAFF. DNA for the CDR3: TGTGCCTGCTCCGGGACAGAGAGTGAAGCTTTCTTT. Supplemented by reference TRBV30 and TRBJ1-1, the full variable domain reads SQTIHQWPATLVQPVGSPLSLECTVEGTSNPNLYWYRQAAGRGLQLLFYSVGIGQISSEVPQNLSASRPQDRQFILSSKKLLLSDSGFYLCACSGTESEAFFGQGTRLTVV.

This sequence joins TRBV5-8 and TRBJ2-2; D gene ambiguous. Trimming removed 0 bases at V and 2 bases at J, with 11 bases between. Germline assignment: CDR1 SGHTS and CDR2 YDEGEE. The CDR3 has 16 amino acids. CDR3: CASSLAKTLNTGELFF. CDR3 nucleotide sequence: TGTGCCAGCAGCTTGGCCAAGACTCTTAACACCGGGGAGCTGTTTTTT.

This sequence joins TRBV10-1 and TRBJ2-1; 16 positions agree with TRBD2. Germline values: CDR1 WNHNN, CDR2 SYGVQD (reference sequence). With V trimmed by 0 bases and J by 0 bases, 2 bases remained unmatched. The length of the CDR3 is 19 residues. DNA for the CDR3: TGCGCCAGCAGTGAGTCGGGACTAGCGGGGGGGGGCTCCTACAATGAGCAGTTCTTC. It encodes CASSESGLAGGGSYNEQFF.

This clone has a handful of counts. This chain joins TRBV4-3 and TRBJ2-1; tentative D call: TRBD1 (5 bases). Germline V gene sequence: CDR1 LGHNA, CDR2 YSLEER. V was cut by 3 bases and J by 7 bases, with 16 bases left in between. This CDR3 spans 15 amino acids. DNA of the CDR3: TGCGCCAGCAGCCAGTACCAGGGTAGGGTGAATGAGCAGTTCTTC. It encodes CASSQYQGRVNEQFF.

The chain combines TRBV19 with TRBJ1-6; D not resolved. The CDR3 is 13 amino acids. Germline CDR1 and CDR2: LNHDA and SQIVND (reference sequence). V shed 9 bases and J shed 4 bases, with 10 bases lying between them. CDR3 protein: CASGDSYNSPLHF. The CDR3 region has the DNA TGTGCCAGCGGGGATTCGTATAATTCACCCCTCCACTTT.

The V call is TRBV5-5, the J call TRBJ2-7, with 11 bases matching TRBD1. The length of the CDR3 is 15 residues. The germline gives CDR1 SGHKS, CDR2 YYEKEE (reference sequence). The V and J ends lost 4 bases and 4 bases, in that order; junction bases with no gene match: 7. The CDR3 protein is CASSQSGTGGYEQYF. For the CDR3, the DNA is TGTGCCAGCAGCCAGTCCGGGACAGGGGGTTACGAGCAGTACTTC.